A single sample is the source of the 16 T cell receptor beta chains below, sequenced in a study of blood T cell repertoires in COVID-19. Only in-frame clones appear in the TCRdb table, and some are missing; sequencing was by immunoSEQ multiplex PCR. The sample records approximately 290,000 clones, approximately 89% being singletons. Sequences were obtained from peripheral blood. The receptors were gathered from a woman aged 25 to 39 with COVID-19, enrolled during active disease.

The gene calls are TRBV2 and TRBJ1-2; TRBD1 might be the D (6 bases). CDR3 length: 17 amino acids. V was trimmed by 4 bases and J by 3 bases, leaving 21 bases between them. Germline V gene lookup returns CDR1 SNHLY and CDR2 FYNNEI. DNA of the CDR3: TGTGCCAGCAGTGGGCGGGCGGGGGACATGCTCCACTATGGCTACACCTTC. This gives the protein CASSGRAGDMLHYGYTF. The whole variable domain, filled in from reference TRBV2 and TRBJ1-2, reads EPEVTQTPSHQVTQMGQEVILRCVPISNHLYFYWYRQILGQKVEFLVSFYNNEISEKSEIFDDQFSVERPDGSNFTLKIRSTKLEDSAMYFCASSGRAGDMLHYGYTFGSGTRLTVV.

The genes are TRBV2 and TRBJ1-1, with 7 positions matching TRBD1. V lost 4 bases to trimming and J lost 1 base; unmatched junction nucleotides: 6. The CDR3 totals 15 residues. CDR1 is SNHLY and CDR2 is FYNNEI in the germline V gene. CDR3 coding DNA: TGTGCCAGCAGTGGCCGACAGGGAGGGAACACTGAAGCTTTCTTT. This gives the protein CASSGRQGGNTEAFF.

The chain uses TRBV5-1 and TRBJ1-2; TRBD1 agrees at 7 bases. This CDR3 region has 16 residues. Germline V CDR1 and CDR2: SGHRS, YFSETQ. Trimming took 3 bases from V and 4 from J; bases not matched to a gene: 12. The CDR3 region is CASSSLPGQRPYGYTF. The CDR3 DNA is TGCGCCAGCAGCTCGCTACCGGGACAGCGCCCCTATGGCTACACCTTC. Full variable domain (rest looked up from reference TRBV5-1 and TRBJ1-2): KAGVTQTPRYLIKTRGQQVTLSCSPISGHRSVSWYQQTPGQGLQFLFEYFSETQRNKGNFPGRFSGRQFSNSRSEMNVSTLELGDSALYLCASSSLPGQRPYGYTFGSGTRLTVV.

The rearrangement uses TRBV6-5 and TRBJ2-7, with 10 bases aligning to TRBD2. Germline V lookup: CDR1 MNHEY, CDR2 SVGAGI. This CDR3 has 14 amino acids. The V gene end was trimmed by 6 bases and the J gene end by 9 bases; junction bases not matched to a gene: 11. The CDR3 nucleotides are TGTGCCAGCAGGACCTTGAGCGGGGGGGACGGGCAGTACTTC. Protein product: CASRTLSGGDGQYF.

This chain connects TRBV5-6 to TRBJ2-7, with D tentatively TRBD2 (5 bases). The CDR3 length is 18 residues. CDR1 and CDR2 (germline): SGHDT, YYEEEE. Trimming removed 2 bases from V and 1 base from J, with 22 bases in between. CDR3 residues: CASSFGRLTEDYSYEQYF. CDR3 coding DNA: TGTGCCAGCAGCTTTGGGAGACTGACGGAAGATTATTCCTACGAGCAGTACTTC. The full variable domain, in which reference TRBV5-6 and TRBJ2-7 provide the parts outside the CDR3, is DAGVTQSPTHLIKTRGQQVTLRCSPKSGHDTVSWYQQALGQGPQFIFQYYEEEERQRGNFPDRFSGHQFPNYSSELNVNALLLGDSALYLCASSFGRLTEDYSYEQYFGPGTRLTVT.

CDR3 protein: CASSPSGGAVTGELFF. CDR3 DNA sequence: TGTGCCAGCAGCCCCAGCGGAGGGGCGGTCACCGGGGAGCTGTTTTTT. The V gene is TRBV7-8, the J gene TRBJ2-2, with a tentative D call TRBD2 (6 bases). The CDR3 length is 16 residues. Between the trimmed V and J ends, which lost 5 bases and 4 bases, there was a span of 17 bases. Looked up from germline, CDR1 is SGHVS and CDR2 is FQNEAQ. The full variable domain, completed using reference TRBV7-8 and TRBJ2-2, is GAGVSQSPRYKVAKRGQDVALRCDPISGHVSLFWYQQALGQGPEFLTYFQNEAQLDKSGLPSDRFFAERPEGSVSTLKIQRTQQEDSAVYLCASSPSGGAVTGELFFGEGSRLTVL.

The V gene is TRBV10-3, the J gene TRBJ2-2; 12 bases agree with TRBD2. From germline, CDR1 is ENHRY and CDR2 SYGVKD. The CDR3 length is 18 residues. J lost 1 base, V lost 3 bases, and 6 bases had no gene match. In nucleotides, the CDR3 is TGTGCCATCAGTGAAGAACCGGGACTAGCGGGGAACACCGGGGAGCTGTTTTTT. The encoded protein is CAISEEPGLAGNTGELFF.

The gene calls are TRBV28 and TRBJ2-5; a possible D gene is TRBD2 (5 bases). CDR3 length equals 12 residues. Germline CDR1 MDHEN, CDR2 SYDVKM. V lost 4 bases to trimming and J lost 7 bases, with 10 bases between them. The CDR3 reads CASSSGVATQYF. The CDR3 DNA is TGTGCCAGCAGTTCCGGGGTGGCGACCCAGTACTTC.

This clone has only a few counts. V and J are TRBV23-1 and TRBJ2-1; no clear D. TRBV23-1 is labeled an ORF, and its function is uncertain. Trimming stripped 3 bases from V and 9 bases from J, with 27 bases between. The CDR3 sequence is 18 residues long. CDR3 sequence: CASSQIPGPRNPRREQFF. For the CDR3, the DNA is TGCGCCAGCAGTCAGATTCCTGGGCCAAGAAACCCCCGTCGTGAGCAGTTCTTC.

This chain links TRBV13 with TRBJ2-7; tentatively, D is TRBD2 (5 bases). Trimming removed 5 bases from V and 3 bases from J, with 11 bases in between. The CDR3 is 13 amino acids. Germline-derived CDR1 and CDR2 are PRHDT and FYEKMQ (reference sequence). This CDR3 is CASSPGLRYEQYF. The CDR3 region has the DNA TGTGCCAGCAGCCCCGGACTGCGCTACGAGCAGTACTTC.

This sequence joins TRBV3-1 (or the pseudogene TRBV3-2) and TRBJ2-1; D perhaps matches TRBD2 (5 bases). The CDR3 is 15 amino acids. V lost 4 bases and J lost 1, with 11 bases in between. CDR1 LGHDT and CDR2 YNNKEL come from the germline V gene (reference sequence). CDR3 bases: TGTGCCAGCAGCCTAGGTGCGGGTTCCTACAATGAGCAGTTCTTC. It is translated as CASSLGAGSYNEQFF.

This chain links TRBV7-9 with TRBJ1-5; no definite D call. CDR1 and CDR2 (germline): SEHNR, FQNEAQ (reference sequence). The CDR3 loop spans 12 amino acids. Trimming removed 4 bases from V and 6 bases from J, with 7 bases in between. In DNA form, the CDR3 reads TGTGCCAGCAGCTCACCGGGTCAGCCCCAGCATTTT. Translated, it gives CASSSPGQPQHF.

DNA of the CDR3: TGTGCCAGCAACCGGGACACCCAGAACACTGAAGCTTTCTTT. This codes for CASNRDTQNTEAFF. The chain employs TRBV6-5 and TRBJ1-1; D is perhaps TRBD1 (6 bases). The germline gives CDR1 MNHEY, CDR2 SVGAGI. The CDR3 sequence is 14 residues long. Deletions cut 7 bases from V and 1 base from J, with 13 bases between.

The chain has TRBV19 and TRBJ2-7; 12 nucleotides align to TRBD2. With 4 bases clipped from V and 3 bases from J, the junction kept 1 base outside the gene matches. Germline V gene sequence: CDR1 LNHDA, CDR2 SQIVND (reference sequence). The length of the CDR3 is 14 residues. CDR3 amino acids: CASSKLAGGYEQYF. In nucleotides, the CDR3 is TGTGCCAGTAGTAAACTAGCGGGAGGCTACGAGCAGTACTTC.

The CDR3, as DNA: TGTGCCAGCAGCTTAGGGGCGGGTTCACCCCTCCACTTT. It specifies CASSLGAGSPLHF. This chain uses TRBV7-6 with TRBJ1-6, with D unresolved. The ends were cut back, 1 base at V and 9 bases at J, with 7 bases in the middle. Germline loops: CDR1 SGHVS, CDR2 FNYEAQ. The CDR3 is made up of 13 amino acids.

V and J are TRBV11-2 and TRBJ2-2; D is possibly TRBD2 (6 bases). Germline CDR1 SGHAT, CDR2 FQNNGV. V lost 1 base and J 1 base, leaving 10 bases between the germline ends. The CDR3 runs 16 residues. The CDR3 loop reads CASSLGIGGNTGELFF. CDR3 sequence (DNA): TGTGCCAGCAGCTTAGGTATCGGGGGGAACACCGGGGAGCTGTTTTTT.